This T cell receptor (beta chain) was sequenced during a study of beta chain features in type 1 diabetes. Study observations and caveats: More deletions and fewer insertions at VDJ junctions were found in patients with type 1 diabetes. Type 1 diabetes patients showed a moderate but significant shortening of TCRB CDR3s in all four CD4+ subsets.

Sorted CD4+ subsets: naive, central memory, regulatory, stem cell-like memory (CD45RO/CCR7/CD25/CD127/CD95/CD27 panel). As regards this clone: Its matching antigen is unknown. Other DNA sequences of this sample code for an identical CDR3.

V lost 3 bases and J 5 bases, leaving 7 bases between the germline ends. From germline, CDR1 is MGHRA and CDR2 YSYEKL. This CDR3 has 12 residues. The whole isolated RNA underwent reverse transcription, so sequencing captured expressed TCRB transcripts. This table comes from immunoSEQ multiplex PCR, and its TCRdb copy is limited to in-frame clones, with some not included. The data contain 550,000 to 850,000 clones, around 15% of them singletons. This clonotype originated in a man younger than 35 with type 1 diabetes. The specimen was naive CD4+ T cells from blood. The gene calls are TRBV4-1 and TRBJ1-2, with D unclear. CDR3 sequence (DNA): TGCGCCAGCAGCCAGGAGGGTTATGGCTACACCTTC. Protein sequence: CASSQEGYGYTF.